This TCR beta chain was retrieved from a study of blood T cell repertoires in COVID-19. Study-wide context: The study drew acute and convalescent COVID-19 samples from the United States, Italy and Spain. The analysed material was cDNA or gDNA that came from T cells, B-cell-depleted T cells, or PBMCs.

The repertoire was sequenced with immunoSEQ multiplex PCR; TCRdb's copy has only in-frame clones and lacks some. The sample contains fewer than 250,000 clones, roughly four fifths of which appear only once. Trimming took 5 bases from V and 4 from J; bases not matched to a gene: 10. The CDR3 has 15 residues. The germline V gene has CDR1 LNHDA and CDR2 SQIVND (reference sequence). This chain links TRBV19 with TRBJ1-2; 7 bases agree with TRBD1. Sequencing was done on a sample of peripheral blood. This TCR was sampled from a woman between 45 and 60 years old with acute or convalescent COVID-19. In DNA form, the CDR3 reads TGTGCCAGTAGTCTACCCGGGACAGAAACCTATGGCTACACCTTC. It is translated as CASSLPGTETYGYTF.